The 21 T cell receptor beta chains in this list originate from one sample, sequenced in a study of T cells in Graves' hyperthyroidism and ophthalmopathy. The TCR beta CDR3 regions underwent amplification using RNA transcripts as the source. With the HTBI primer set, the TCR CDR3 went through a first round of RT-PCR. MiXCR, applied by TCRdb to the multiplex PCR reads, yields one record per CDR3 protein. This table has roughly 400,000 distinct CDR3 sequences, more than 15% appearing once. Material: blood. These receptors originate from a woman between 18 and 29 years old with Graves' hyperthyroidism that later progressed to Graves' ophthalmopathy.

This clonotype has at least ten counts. The CDR3 reads CASSSRPSNYGYTF. In DNA form, the CDR3 reads TGTGCCAGCAGCTCAAGGCCTTCTAACTATGGCTACACCTTC. This sequence joins TRBV7-2 and TRBJ1-2; D gene unclear. The CDR3 is 14 amino acids. V was trimmed by 4 bases and J by 0 bases, leaving 9 bases between them. Germline V gene lookup returns CDR1 SGHTA and CDR2 FQGNSA.

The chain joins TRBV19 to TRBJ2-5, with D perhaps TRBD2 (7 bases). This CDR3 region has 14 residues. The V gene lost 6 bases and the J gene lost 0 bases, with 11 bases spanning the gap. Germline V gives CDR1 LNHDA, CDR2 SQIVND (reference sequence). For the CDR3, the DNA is TGTGCCAGTAGGAGAGGGGGGGACCAAGAGACCCAGTACTTC. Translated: CASRRGGDQETQYF.

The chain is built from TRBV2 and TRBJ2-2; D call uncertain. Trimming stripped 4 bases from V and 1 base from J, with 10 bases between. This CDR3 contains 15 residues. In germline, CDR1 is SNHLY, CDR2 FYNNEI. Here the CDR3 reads CASSVYGQNTGELFF. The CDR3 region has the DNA TGTGCCAGCAGTGTTTACGGTCAGAACACCGGGGAGCTGTTTTTT.

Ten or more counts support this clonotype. CDR3 bases: TGTGCCAGCAGTTTGCAACAGGGGGCAGAGTATGTCGGCACTGAAGCTTTCTTT. The encoded protein is CASSLQQGAEYVGTEAFF. The chain carries TRBV28 and TRBJ1-1; 9 bases align to TRBD1. Germline values: CDR1 MDHEN, CDR2 SYDVKM. There are 18 residues in the CDR3. Losses at the gene ends were 3 bases for V and 4 bases for J; bases not matched to a gene: 15.

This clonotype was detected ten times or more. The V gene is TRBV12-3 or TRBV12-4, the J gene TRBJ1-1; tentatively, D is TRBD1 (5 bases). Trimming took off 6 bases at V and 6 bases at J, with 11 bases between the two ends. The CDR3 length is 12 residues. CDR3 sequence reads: CASRVGGSEAFF. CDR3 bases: TGTGCCAGCAGAGTGGGGGGGTCTGAAGCTTTCTTT.

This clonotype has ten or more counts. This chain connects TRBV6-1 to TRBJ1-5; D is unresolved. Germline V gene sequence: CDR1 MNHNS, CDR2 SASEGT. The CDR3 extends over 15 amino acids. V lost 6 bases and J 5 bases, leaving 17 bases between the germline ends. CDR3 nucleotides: TGTGCCAGCAGCTGGACGTTGAGGGCGGATCAGCCCCAGCATTTT. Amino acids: CASSWTLRADQPQHF.

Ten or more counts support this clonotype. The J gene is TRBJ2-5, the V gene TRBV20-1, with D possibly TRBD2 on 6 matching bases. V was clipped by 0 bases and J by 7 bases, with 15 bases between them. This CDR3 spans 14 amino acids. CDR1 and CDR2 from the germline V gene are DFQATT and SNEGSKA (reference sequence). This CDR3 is CSARDEGLARTQYF. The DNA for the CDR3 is TGCAGTGCTAGAGATGAGGGACTCGCACGGACCCAGTACTTC.

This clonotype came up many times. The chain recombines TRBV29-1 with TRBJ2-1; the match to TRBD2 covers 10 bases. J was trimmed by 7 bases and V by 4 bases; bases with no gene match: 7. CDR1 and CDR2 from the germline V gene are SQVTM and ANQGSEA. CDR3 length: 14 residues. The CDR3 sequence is CSVGAGGTMNEQFF. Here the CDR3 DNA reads TGCAGCGTTGGAGCGGGAGGGACAATGAATGAGCAGTTCTTC.

CDR3 loop: CASYNEGQPQHF. The CDR3 nucleotides read TGTGCCAGCTATAACGAGGGGCAGCCCCAGCATTTT. The chain combines TRBV6-1 with TRBJ1-5; tentatively, D is TRBD1 (5 bases). Germline V gene lookup returns CDR1 MNHNS and CDR2 SASEGT. Trimming shortened V by 8 bases and J by 7 bases, and 12 bases separated the two germline ends. This CDR3 contains 12 residues.

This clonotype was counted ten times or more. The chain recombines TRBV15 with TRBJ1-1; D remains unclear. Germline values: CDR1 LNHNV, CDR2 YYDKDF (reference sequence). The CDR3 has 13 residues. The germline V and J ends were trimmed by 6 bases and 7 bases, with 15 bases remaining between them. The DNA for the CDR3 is TGTGCCACCAGTATAGTCGTGGGCCTTGAAGCTTTCTTT. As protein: CATSIVVGLEAFF.

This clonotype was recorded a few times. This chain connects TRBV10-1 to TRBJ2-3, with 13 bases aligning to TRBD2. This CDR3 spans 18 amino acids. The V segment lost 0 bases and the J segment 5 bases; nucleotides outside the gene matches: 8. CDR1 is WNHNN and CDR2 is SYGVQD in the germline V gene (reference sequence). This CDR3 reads CASSESTQGLAGIDTQYF. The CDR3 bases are TGCGCCAGCAGTGAGTCGACTCAGGGACTAGCGGGAATAGATACGCAGTATTTT.

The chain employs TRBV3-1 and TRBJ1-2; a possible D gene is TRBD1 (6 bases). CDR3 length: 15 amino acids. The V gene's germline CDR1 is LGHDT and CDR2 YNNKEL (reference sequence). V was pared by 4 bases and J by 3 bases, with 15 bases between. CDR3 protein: CASSRFDRSYYGYTF. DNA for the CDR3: TGTGCCAGCAGCCGATTCGACAGGTCCTACTATGGCTACACCTTC.

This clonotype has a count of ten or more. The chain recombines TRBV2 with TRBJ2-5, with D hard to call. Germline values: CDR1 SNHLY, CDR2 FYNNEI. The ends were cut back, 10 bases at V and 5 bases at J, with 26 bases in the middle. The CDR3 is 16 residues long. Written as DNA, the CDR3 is TGTGCCACTACTCCCTTCCCCCTTCGGGCTGCGGAGACCCAGTACTTC. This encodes CATTPFPLRAAETQYF.

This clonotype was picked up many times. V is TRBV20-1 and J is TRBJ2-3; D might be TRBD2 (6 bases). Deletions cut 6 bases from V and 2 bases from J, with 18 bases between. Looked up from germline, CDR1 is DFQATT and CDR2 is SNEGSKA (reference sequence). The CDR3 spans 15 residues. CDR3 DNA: TGCAGTGCCCACTGGGGGACTTCCCCCACAGATACGCAGTATTTT. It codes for CSAHWGTSPTDTQYF.

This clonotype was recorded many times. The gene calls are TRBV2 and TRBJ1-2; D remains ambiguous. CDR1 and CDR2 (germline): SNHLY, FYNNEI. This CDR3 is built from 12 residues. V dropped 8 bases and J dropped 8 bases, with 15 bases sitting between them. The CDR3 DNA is TGTGCCAGCCTACGGCCGAGCACGGGCTACACCTTC. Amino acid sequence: CASLRPSTGYTF.

The CDR3 here is CASSVLPADYGYTF. In nucleotides, the CDR3 is TGCGCCAGCAGCGTCCTCCCCGCAGACTATGGCTACACCTTC. The chain uses TRBV5-1 and TRBJ1-2; D unclear. CDR1 is SGHRS and CDR2 is YFSETQ in the germline V gene. Trimming cost V 4 bases and J 3 bases, with 13 bases left between them. The CDR3 extends over 14 amino acids.

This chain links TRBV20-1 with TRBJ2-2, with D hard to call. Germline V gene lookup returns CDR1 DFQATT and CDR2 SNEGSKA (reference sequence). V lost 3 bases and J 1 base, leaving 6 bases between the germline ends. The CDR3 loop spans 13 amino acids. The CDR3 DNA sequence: TGCAGTGCTAGGAACCTGAACACCGGGGAGCTGTTTTTT. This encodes CSARNLNTGELFF.

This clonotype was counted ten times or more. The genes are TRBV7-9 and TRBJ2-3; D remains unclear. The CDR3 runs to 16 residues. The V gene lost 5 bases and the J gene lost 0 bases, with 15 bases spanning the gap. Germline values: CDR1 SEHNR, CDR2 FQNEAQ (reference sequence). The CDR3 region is CASSLSPAPSTDTQYF. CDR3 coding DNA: TGTGCCAGCAGCCTCTCCCCAGCCCCTAGCACAGATACGCAGTATTTT. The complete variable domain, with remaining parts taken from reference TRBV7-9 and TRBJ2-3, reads DTGVSQNPRHKITKRGQNVTFRCDPISEHNRLYWYRQTLGQGPEFLTYFQNEAQLEKSRLLSDRFSAERPKGSFSTLEIQRTEQGDSAMYLCASSLSPAPSTDTQYFGPGTRLTVL.

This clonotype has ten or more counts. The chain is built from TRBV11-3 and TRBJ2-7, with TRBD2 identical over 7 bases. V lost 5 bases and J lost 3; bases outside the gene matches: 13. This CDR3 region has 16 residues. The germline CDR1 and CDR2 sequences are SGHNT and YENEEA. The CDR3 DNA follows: TGTGCCAGCAGCCCCGGGGAGGGAACAGGCGACTACGAGCAGTACTTC. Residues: CASSPGEGTGDYEQYF.

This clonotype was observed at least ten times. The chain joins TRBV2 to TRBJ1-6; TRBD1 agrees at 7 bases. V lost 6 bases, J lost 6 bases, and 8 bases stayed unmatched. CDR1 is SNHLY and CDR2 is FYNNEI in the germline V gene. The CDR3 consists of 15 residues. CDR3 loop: CASRGGRGTNSPLHF. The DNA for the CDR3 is TGTGCCAGCAGAGGAGGCAGGGGGACTAATTCACCCCTCCACTTT. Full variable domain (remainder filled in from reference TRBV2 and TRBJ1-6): EPEVTQTPSHQVTQMGQEVILRCVPISNHLYFYWYRQILGQKVEFLVSFYNNEISEKSEIFDDQFSVERPDGSNFTLKIRSTKLEDSAMYFCASRGGRGTNSPLHFGNGTRLTVT.

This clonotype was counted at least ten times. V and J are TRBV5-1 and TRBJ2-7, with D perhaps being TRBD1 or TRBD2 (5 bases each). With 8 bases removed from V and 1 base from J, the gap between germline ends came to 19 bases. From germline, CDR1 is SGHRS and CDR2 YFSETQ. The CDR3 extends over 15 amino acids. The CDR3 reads CASCPTVGGSYEQYF. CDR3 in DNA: TGCGCCAGTTGCCCTACCGTTGGGGGATCCTACGAGCAGTACTTC. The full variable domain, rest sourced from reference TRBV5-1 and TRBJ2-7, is KAGVTQTPRYLIKTRGQQVTLSCSPISGHRSVSWYQQTPGQGLQFLFEYFSETQRNKGNFPGRFSGRQFSNSRSEMNVSTLELGDSALYLCASCPTVGGSYEQYFGPGTRLTVT.